The source of this T cell receptor beta chain is a study of beta chain features in type 1 diabetes. Isolated RNA was reverse transcribed in full, so expressed TCRB transcripts were sequenced. Only in-frame clones appear in the TCRdb table, and some are missing; sequencing was by immunoSEQ multiplex PCR. The repertoire holds some 330,000 clones, with approximately 11% as singletons. The specimen was naive CD4+ T cells from blood. The clonotype originates from a woman in her 30s in good health.

The CDR3 protein is CASSARQGARTEAFF. CDR3 nucleotides: TGTGCCAGTAGTGCCCGACAGGGGGCGCGCACTGAAGCTTTCTTT. The J gene is TRBJ1-1, the V gene TRBV19, with 10 bases fitting TRBD1. CDR1 is LNHDA and CDR2 is SQIVND in the germline V gene (reference sequence). The CDR3 extends over 15 amino acids. J gave up 4 bases and V 5 bases, and 7 bases lay outside the gene matches.